Given below is one T cell receptor beta chain in context. Its recognized antigen is unknown. Within one base of it there is no much larger clone, and no base qualities were kept. The data are from a study of shared clonotypes between healthy human individuals (dated by TCRdb to between 2020 and 2021). Turning to the overall study: The cohort comprised a couple of women and three men aged 18 to 49 years. For each donor, CD4 naive and CD4 memory were each run on three plates, CD8 naive on two plates, and CD8 memory on one plate. To estimate repertoire size and how much clonotype sharing occurs between individuals, the study deeply sequenced the blood TCR repertoires of several healthy adults. Different laboratories and diverse techniques were used to prepare libraries and sequence TCR repertoires, to increase sequencing depth and limit assay-specific biases. Leukapheresis yielded between about 0.8 and 9.5 billion PBMCs per donor. Overall study outcomes, separate from this receptor: Estimated clonotype richness was generally larger for naive than for memory subsets. Sampling was restricted to blood, and TCR repertoires in tissues likely differ from the TCR repertoires found in blood. Sharing across several donors was observed for around 5% of naive CD4, under 4% of naive CD8, 2% to 2.5% of memory CD4, and roughly 0.4% of memory CD8 clonotypes. Pairwise subsampling led to the expectation that sequencing depth would affect the degree of clonotype sharing among donors. Even with the large sequencing depth, rarefaction of the sorted-subset datasets indicated that sequencing was incomplete. Because the study included only a small number of donors, the genetic and exposure-history diversity represented was limited. Clonotypes shared by all four sorted-subset donors showed higher generation probabilities than non-shared clonotypes.

TCR CDR3 regions were amplified from genomic DNA by multiplex PCR using the deep immunoSEQ assay. For each cell subset, the extracted genomic DNA was distributed evenly across all wells of several immunoSEQ 96-well plates, and each plate served as one replicate. For sorted subsets, roughly 0.2 ug genomic DNA, equal to 30,000 or so T cell genomes, was loaded into each replicate PCR. Purified libraries were quantified with a Qubit 3.0 fluorometer, sized on a Bioanalyzer 2100, and re-quantified with the KAPA Library Quantification kit. A separate single-read 150-cycle Illumina NextSeq 550 flow cell was used to sequence each immunoSEQ 96-well plate. In the source study's methods: The immunoSEQ output contained only junctional sequences without quality scores, so filtering could not match that applied to full-length reads. To assign V/J genes and CDR3, sequences were annotated against IMGT germline references using PyIR, a Python wrapper for IgBLAST v1.9. Any read was removed if the V/J assignment was weak (E-value above 1e-6), the CDR3 was missing, or the read contained stop codons, out-of-frame junctions, or ambiguous translated residues. V3J clonotypes were defined by identical inferred V gene, J gene, and CDR3 amino acid sequence. Percentage overlap between repertoires was computed as shared unique clonotypes divided by the size of the smaller repertoire. Richness of each repertoire was evaluated using RTK rarefaction, the Chao1 estimator, and Recon v2.1 estimates of unobserved clonotypes. For all TCRbeta clonotypes obtained by the gDNA method from several donors, generation probabilities were computed with OLGA. This is the immuneACCESS table as TCRdb keeps it, with only in-frame sequences that have V and J called. A part of the clones is gone; compared with another copy, unresolved V genes explain less than half, and the rest is unexplained. V and J calls and clone size are those listed in that table; D and trimming were worked out from the DNA. Counted in this sample were approximately 1.4 million clones; 95% to 99% of them appeared once. Of the sample, approximately 0.44% falls within the top ten clones.

From the germline V gene (reference sequence), CDR1 is LNHDA and CDR2 is SQIVND. The cysteine opens and the phenylalanine closes a CDR3 of 13 amino acids. The kept DNA is CDR3 alone, 39 bases in frame from the first base. Relative to germline, V is 5 bases shorter and J is 2 bases shorter, with 7 bases between their ends. The donors were healthy, HIV-negative adults with no recently reported acute infections or vaccinations. All donors were Caucasian adults living in Nashville, Tennessee, USA. CD4+ T cells were enriched by magnetic negative selection; naive cells were then positively selected on CD45RA, and the negative fraction formed the memory subset. After blood collection by leukapheresis, PBMCs were isolated using Ficoll-Histopaque density gradient centrifugation and then cryopreserved in the vapor phase of liquid nitrogen. Purity and quantity of every magnetically sorted T cell population were checked by analytical flow cytometry. Each sorted fraction had its genomic DNA isolated and then quantified by UV absorbance on a Nanodrop 2000c.

The chain couples TRBV19 to TRBJ2-1, with no confident D gene call. The sequence was collected from a man under 40 in good health. Sequenced: naive CD4+ T cells sorted from blood. The cell subset or site label, read with the paper, signifies: CD45RA+ positively selected. The nucleotides read TGTGCCAGTAGTCTTGGGCCCTACAATGAGCAGTTCTTC. Its translation is CASSLGPYNEQFF.